Sequencing of this T cell receptor (beta chain) was carried out in a study of T-cell reconstitution after alpha-beta-depleted transplantation in children. General observations from the study: At one year after transplant, newly produced T cells mostly accounted for T-cell counts and diversity.

Preparation of the TCRbeta library used unique molecular identifiers. TCRdb reprocessed the PCR reads via MiXCR and lists one record per CDR3 protein. Of 65,000 to 85,000 distinct CDR3 sequences in the sample, roughly 10% were seen once. This clonotype was counted at least ten times. Its antigen is as yet unknown. This TCR was sampled from a boy between 10 and 17 years old with acute myeloid leukemia, due to receive a stem cell transplant. Sample: PBMCs, taken before TCRalphabeta/CD19-depleted stem cell transplant.

Written as DNA, the CDR3 is TGTGCCAGCAGCGTAAGAGGGGGGGGGAACACCGGGGAGCTGTTTTTT. This codes for CASSVRGGGNTGELFF. The chain joins TRBV9 to TRBJ2-2; D is possibly TRBD2 (7 bases). This CDR3 is 16 amino acids long. Germline CDR1 is SGDLS and CDR2 is YYNGEE. The V and J ends lost 1 base and 1 base respectively, with 11 bases between them.